Presented here are 29 T cell receptor beta chains from one specimen sequenced in a study of cytomegalovirus exposure and HLA in healthy donors. Vbeta (60) and Jbeta (13) primers were used in the PCR. Here immunoSEQ multiplex PCR was the method, and the copy in TCRdb shows in-frame clones only, minus some. The data contain 110,000 or so clones, nearly 80% of them singletons. Sequencing was carried out using PBMCs. The source of these receptors is a man aged 25 to 45 in good health and CMV-seronegative.

The rearrangement joins TRBV28 to TRBJ2-3; D is unresolved. Trimming removed 5 bases at V and 0 bases at J, with 6 bases between. This CDR3 is built from 13 residues. Germline CDR1 is MDHEN and CDR2 is SYDVKM. CDR3 DNA sequence: TGTGCCAGCAGTCTCTCTAGCACAGATACGCAGTATTTT. Amino acids: CASSLSSTDTQYF.

This clone was recorded only once. This chain connects TRBV9 to TRBJ2-3, with 7 bases that match TRBD2. Germline CDR1 and CDR2: SGDLS and YYNGEE. V was clipped by 1 base and J by 0 bases; unmatched bases: 5. The CDR3 consists of 16 residues. CDR3 nucleotides: TGTGCCAGCAGCGTATCAGCGGGACCAAGCACAGATACGCAGTATTTT. Translating gives CASSVSAGPSTDTQYF.

The gene calls are TRBV7-9 and TRBJ2-3; 7 bases fit TRBD2. With V trimmed by 2 bases and J by 2 bases, 4 bases remained unmatched. CDR3 length equals 15 residues. CDR1 is SEHNR and CDR2 is FQNEAQ in the germline V gene (reference sequence). Here the CDR3 reads CASSLSGGNTDTQYF. The CDR3 DNA follows: TGTGCCAGCAGCTTATCGGGGGGTAACACAGATACGCAGTATTTT.

The rearrangement links TRBV28 to TRBJ2-1; unclear D gene. The CDR3 is 15 residues long. The V end lost 6 bases, the J end lost 5 bases, and 17 bases lay between the germline ends. Germline V lookup: CDR1 MDHEN, CDR2 SYDVKM. The CDR3 is CASSPRVTANNEQFF. CDR3 DNA sequence: TGTGCCAGCAGCCCCCGAGTAACAGCAAACAATGAGCAGTTCTTC.

The V call is TRBV15, the J call TRBJ2-5, with a possible D match to TRBD1 (6 bases). This CDR3 is built from 15 residues. V lost 6 bases and J 5 bases, leaving 19 bases between the germline ends. Germline assignment: CDR1 LNHNV and CDR2 YYDKDF (reference sequence). DNA of the CDR3: TGTGCCACCAGGGACAGCTTCCAAACGCCGGAGACCCAGTACTTC. Its translation: CATRDSFQTPETQYF.

The chain has TRBV15 and TRBJ1-2; the match to TRBD1 covers 7 bases. V lost 3 bases and J lost 6; bases outside the gene matches: 7. The CDR3 totals 14 residues. Germline assignment: CDR1 LNHNV and CDR2 YYDKDF (reference sequence). Written as DNA, the CDR3 is TGTGCCACCAGCAGGCCCGACAGGGTTGATGGCTACACCTTC. This sequence encodes CATSRPDRVDGYTF.

This sequence joins TRBV29-1 and TRBJ1-2; 7 bases are shared with TRBD1. The CDR3 sequence is 14 residues long. Trimming at V came to 3 bases and at J to 2 bases, leaving 6 bases not matched to a gene. From germline, CDR1 is SQVTM and CDR2 ANQGSEA. CDR3 sequence reads: CSVDRQGVNYGYTF. CDR3 nucleotides: TGCAGCGTTGATAGGCAGGGGGTCAACTATGGCTACACCTTC. The full variable domain, its missing parts supplied by reference TRBV29-1 and TRBJ1-2, is SAVISQKPSRDICQRGTSLTIQCQVDSQVTMMFWYRQQPGQSLTLIATANQGSEATYESGFVIDKFPISRPNLTFSTLTVSNMSPEDSSIYLCSVDRQGVNYGYTFGSGTRLTVV.

The chain employs TRBV7-2 and TRBJ2-3; 9 bases line up with TRBD2. Germline CDR1 SGHTA, CDR2 FQGNSA. This CDR3 is built from 15 residues. The J segment lost 4 bases and the V segment lost 5 bases, leaving 7 bases of the junction unmatched. The CDR3 coding sequence is TGTGCCAGCAGCGAGATGATAGCGGGGGCAGATACGCAGTATTTT. Its protein product is CASSEMIAGADTQYF. Full variable domain (rest looked up from reference TRBV7-2 and TRBJ2-3): GAGVSQSPSNKVTEKGKDVELRCDPISGHTALYWYRQSLGQGLEFLIYFQGNSAPDKSGLPSDRFSAERTGGSVSTLTIQRTQQEDSAVYLCASSEMIAGADTQYFGPGTRLTVL.

This clone was detected once. This rearrangement joins TRBV5-1 to TRBJ1-1; 8 nucleotides line up with TRBD1. V gave up 6 bases and J gave up 3 bases; unmatched junction bases: 7. CDR1 and CDR2 from the germline V gene are SGHRS and YFSETQ. The CDR3 loop spans 14 amino acids. The CDR3 loop reads CASNRQGRDTEAFF. CDR3 sequence (DNA): TGCGCCAGCAACCGACAGGGGCGGGACACTGAAGCTTTCTTT. The whole variable domain, remainder taken from reference TRBV5-1 and TRBJ1-1, is KAGVTQTPRYLIKTRGQQVTLSCSPISGHRSVSWYQQTPGQGLQFLFEYFSETQRNKGNFPGRFSGRQFSNSRSEMNVSTLELGDSALYLCASNRQGRDTEAFFGQGTRLTVV.

The chain uses TRBV7-8 and TRBJ2-1, with 13 bases matching TRBD2. After removal of 5 bases from V and 7 bases from J, the junction contained 5 bases not matched to a gene. Germline assignment: CDR1 SGHVS and CDR2 FQNEAQ. The CDR3 covers 15 residues. The CDR3: CASSQTSGRKNEQFF. CDR3 coding DNA: TGTGCCAGCAGCCAGACTAGCGGGAGGAAGAATGAGCAGTTCTTC.

The rearrangement uses TRBV30 and TRBJ2-5; perhaps TRBD2 as D (5 bases). The J call may be wrong; the DNA end is better matched by TRBJ2-7. The CDR3 spans 14 residues. Per germline, CDR1 GTSNPN and CDR2 SVGIG (reference sequence). This CDR3 reads CAWSRTPGTYEQYF. CDR3 DNA: TGTGCCTGGAGCCGTACGCCGGGAACCTACGAGCAGTACTTC.

The rearrangement joins TRBV6-5 to TRBJ1-3; D uncertain. The length of the CDR3 is 15 residues. V lost 5 bases, J lost 0 bases, and 11 bases lay in between. Germline V gene lookup returns CDR1 MNHEY and CDR2 SVGAGI. The CDR3 coding sequence is TGTGCCAGCAGTAGCTCCGAGAGCTCTGGAAACACCATATATTTT. This codes for CASSSSESSGNTIYF.

This clone occurred once. V gene TRBV27 combines with J gene TRBJ1-4; TRBD1 matches at 11 bases. V was pared by 6 bases and J by 8 bases, with 8 bases of the junction left unmatched. Per germline, CDR1 MNHEY and CDR2 SMNVEV (reference sequence). The CDR3 extends over 15 amino acids. The CDR3 coding sequence is TGTGCCAGCAGGCAATGGACAGGGGGCCTGGAAAAACTGTTTTTT. Its protein is CASRQWTGGLEKLFF.

The V and J genes are TRBV7-9 and TRBJ1-5; D unclear. Germline V CDR1 and CDR2: SEHNR, FQNEAQ (reference sequence). This CDR3 is built from 13 residues. The ends were cut back, 3 bases at V and 4 bases at J, with 7 bases in the middle. CDR3 loop: CASSLRLNQPQHF. In nucleotides, the CDR3 is TGTGCCAGCAGCTTGCGACTAAATCAGCCCCAGCATTTT.

The chain combines TRBV28 with TRBJ2-1; 8 bases line up with TRBD2. Germline loops: CDR1 MDHEN, CDR2 SYDVKM. The CDR3 is 15 amino acids. V lost 2 bases to trimming and J lost 8 bases; unmatched junction nucleotides: 8. The CDR3 DNA is TGTGCCAGCAGTTTAGGCTTGATAGCGGGATATGAGCAGTTCTTC. It specifies CASSLGLIAGYEQFF.

Turning to this clone: In the same sample, other DNA sequences code for this CDR3. The V and J genes are TRBV9 and TRBJ2-7; D gene uncertain. Germline values: CDR1 SGDLS, CDR2 YYNGEE. The CDR3 is 13 residues long. V was cut by 0 bases and J by 1 base, with 5 bases left in between. CDR3 sequence reads: CASSVGSSYEQYF. In DNA form, the CDR3 reads TGTGCCAGCAGCGTAGGTTCTTCCTACGAGCAGTACTTC.

V gene TRBV10-2 combines with J gene TRBJ2-5; 7 nucleotides match TRBD1. V lost 4 bases, J lost 2 bases, and 16 bases stayed unmatched. This CDR3 has 18 amino acids. CDR1 is WSHSY and CDR2 is SAAADI in the germline V gene. CDR3 residues: CASSGGLLVKGQQETQYF. CDR3 coding DNA: TGCGCCAGCAGTGGCGGTCTGTTAGTTAAGGGACAGCAAGAGACCCAGTACTTC.

The chain links TRBV6-4 to TRBJ2-3; TRBD1 is a possible D gene (5 bases). The CDR3 extends over 14 amino acids. V lost 3 bases to trimming and J lost 1 base, with 8 bases between them. Per the germline V gene, CDR1 is MRHNA and CDR2 is SNTAGT. The CDR3 spells CASSEGAGTDTQYF. As DNA, the CDR3 is TGTGCCAGCAGTGAAGGGGCTGGCACAGATACGCAGTATTTT.

The CDR3 reads CASSTRDKGGQPQHF. The CDR3 nucleotides read TGTGCCAGCAGCACCCGGGACAAAGGTGGTCAGCCCCAGCATTTT. The chain is built from TRBV7-2 and TRBJ1-5; D might be TRBD1 (6 bases). Germline V gene data show CDR1 as SGHTA and CDR2 as FQGNSA. V was pared by 5 bases and J by 6 bases, with 17 bases between. The length of the CDR3 is 15 residues.

This sequence joins TRBV28 and TRBJ1-1, with D uncertain. The CDR3 contains 16 residues. V lost 5 bases and J lost 1, with 17 bases in between. The germline V gene has CDR1 MDHEN and CDR2 SYDVKM. The CDR3 bases are TGTGCCAGCAGTGTCGAGGGTTGGATGGCGAACACTGAAGCTTTCTTT. Residues: CASSVEGWMANTEAFF.

This chain joins TRBV4-3 and TRBJ2-1; D might be TRBD1 (6 bases). This CDR3 comprises 14 residues. Germline V gene data show CDR1 as LGHNA and CDR2 as YSLEER. V lost 2 bases, J lost 15 bases, and 20 bases lay in between. CDR3 amino acids: CASSQLLGAGSGFF. The CDR3 nucleotides read TGCGCCAGCAGCCAACTCCTGGGGGCCGGGTCAGGGTTCTTC.

This chain uses TRBV7-9 with TRBJ1-2; 7 bases fit TRBD1. Germline trimming cut 5 bases from V and 2 bases from J; bases unmatched to any gene: 11. Germline V gene sequence: CDR1 SEHNR, CDR2 FQNEAQ (reference sequence). This CDR3 comprises 16 residues. The CDR3 sequence: CASSEPGQDLNYGYTF. For the CDR3, the DNA is TGTGCCAGCAGCGAACCCGGACAGGACTTGAACTATGGCTACACCTTC.

The chain has TRBV5-1 and TRBJ2-5; 7 nucleotides align to TRBD1. Trimming removed 5 bases from V and 2 bases from J; junction bases left unmatched: 6. The CDR3 has 14 residues. Germline-derived CDR1 and CDR2 are SGHRS and YFSETQ. The CDR3 DNA is TGCGCCAGCAGGGTCCCGGGACAGCAAGAGACCCAGTACTTC. Protein product: CASRVPGQQETQYF.

The chain links TRBV27 to TRBJ2-7, with D maybe TRBD2 (6 bases). The CDR3 sequence is 14 residues long. Germline CDR1 MNHEY, CDR2 SMNVEV (reference sequence). Trimming removed 5 bases at V and 6 bases at J, with 17 bases between. CDR3 in DNA: TGTGCCAGCAGTCGACGGGGGAGAGGGCTCGAGCAGTACTTC. This gives the protein CASSRRGRGLEQYF.

The chain is built from TRBV5-3 and TRBJ2-2, with 8 bases lining up with TRBD2. TRBV5-3 is an ORF for which the function is uncertain. The CDR3 has 17 residues. J lost 8 bases, V lost 4 bases, and 16 bases had no gene match. CDR3 nucleotide sequence: TGTGCCAGAAGCCCCCGGACTAGCCGGTTTGTTTGTGGGGAGCTGTTTTTT. Its translation is CARSPRTSRFVCGELFF.

The chain uses TRBV29-1 and TRBJ2-1; a weak D match, TRBD1 (7 bases). The germline CDR1 and CDR2 sequences are SQVTM and ANQGSEA. V was pared by 5 bases and J by 0 bases, with 11 bases between. The CDR3 runs 14 residues. In DNA, the CDR3 is TGCAGCGTTAGGCGGGACAGCTCCTACAATGAGCAGTTCTTC. The encoded protein is CSVRRDSSYNEQFF.

The V gene is TRBV28, the J gene TRBJ2-3, with TRBD1 matching 9 bases. CDR3 size: 16 residues. Germline V gives CDR1 MDHEN, CDR2 SYDVKM. V was pared by 6 bases and J by 6 bases, with 13 bases of the junction left unmatched. The CDR3 region has the DNA TGTGCCAGCAGGCCGGCGGGACAGGGCCGCCGGGATACGCAGTATTTT. Translation gives CASRPAGQGRRDTQYF.

The chain is built from TRBV14 and TRBJ2-7, with TRBD2 as a possible D gene (6 bases). This CDR3 region has 17 residues. CDR1 is SGHDN, CDR2 FVKESK, per germline. Deletions cut 4 bases from V and 3 bases from J, with 22 bases between. The CDR3 DNA reads TGTGCCAGCAGCCCATCGTGGAGGGCTAGCCCCTTCTACGAGCAGTACTTC. Protein sequence: CASSPSWRASPFYEQYF.

This sequence joins TRBV27 and TRBJ1-6; 7 positions agree with TRBD1. CDR3 length: 16 amino acids. The junction had 10 bases not matched to a gene; V was cut back by 4 bases and J by 7 bases. Germline CDR1 and CDR2: MNHEY and SMNVEV (reference sequence). CDR3 DNA sequence: TGTGCCAGCAGTTCGCCAACCAGGGACAGAAATTCACCCCTCCACTTT. Translated, it gives CASSSPTRDRNSPLHF.